This T cell receptor (beta chain) was sequenced for a study of CD4 T cells in relation to SARS-CoV-2 and coronaviruses. Naive and memory CD4+ T cells were separated from cryopreserved PBMCs. About this clone itself: Its antigen is not known.

Study-wide findings and caveats: Compared with monoreactive clones, crossreactive clones showed significantly weaker SARS-CoV-2 expansion.

This table comes from immunoSEQ multiplex PCR, and its TCRdb copy is limited to in-frame clones, with some not included. The sample lists about 56,000 clones; about 90% were seen once. Germline CDR1 KGHDR, CDR2 SFDVKD. The length of the CDR3 is 15 residues. V lost 2 bases and J lost 7; bases outside the gene matches: 9. Sample: naive CD4+ T cells from PBMCs. Subset of the sample: naive CD4+ T cells isolated by negative enrichment. This chain connects TRBV24-1 to TRBJ2-7; 8 bases are shared with TRBD1. The sequence was obtained from an adult with COVID-19. CDR3 nucleotides: TGTGCCACCAGTGATTCCGGGACAGGAAAGCGTGAGCAGTACTTC. Protein: CATSDSGTGKREQYF.